A selection of T cell receptor beta chains follows, all from one sample in a study of cytotoxic CD8 clonotypes in ibrutinib-treated CLL. Clones were read by immunoSEQ multiplex PCR, and TCRdb kept only the in-frame ones, dropping some. The sample yields some 150,000 clones, 65% to 85% seen once. The input for sequencing was PBMCs, taken after 36 months of ibrutinib treatment. Receptors originate from a human donor with chronic lymphocytic leukemia. The CDR3 runs from the conserved cysteine through the conserved F or W.

j_gene | v_gene | CDR3aa
TRBJ2-7 | TRBV27 | CASSSGGREQYF
TRBJ2-7 | TRBV21-1 | CASVWEQYF
TRBJ2-7 | TRBV28 | CASSFWGYEQYF
TRBJ2-3 | TRBV7-9 | CASDTGSTDTQYF
TRBJ2-1 | TRBV30 | CAWSLGNEQFF
TRBJ2-7 | TRBV27 | CASSLYPGISSYEQYF
TRBJ2-3 | TRBV7-8 | CASSLPNRVRANTDTQYF
TRBJ1-2 | TRBV30 | CAWEGHGGPYRSYTF
TRBJ2-7 | TRBV2 | CASWGTAEGRYF
TRBJ1-3 | TRBV5-1 | CASSAEGSSGNTIYF
TRBJ2-7 | TRBV7-9 | CASSLGWGITYEQYF
TRBJ2-2 | TRBV7-8 | CASSLADINTGELFF